This T cell receptor (delta chain) was recovered during a study of gammadelta T cells in human blood. TCRdb re-called the RT-PCR reads via CATT. This table holds several hundred delta-chain clones, approximately 33% found once. By sample fraction, this clone is large. J gave up 10 bases and V 0 bases, and 7 bases lay outside the gene matches. This CDR3 spans 17 amino acids. Germline V CDR1 and CDR2: GEAIGNYY, EKD. The V call is TRDV2, the J call TRDJ3; TRDD3 agrees at 11 bases. This TCR came from a human donor. Sequenced: Vgamma9Vdelta2 gamma-delta T cells from adult blood. The CDR3 here is CACDTVLGDTVTRQMFF. For the CDR3, the DNA is TGTGCCTGTGACACCGTCCTGGGGGATACCGTTACCCGACAGATGTTTTTC.